This T cell receptor beta chain was identified in a study of blood T cell repertoires in COVID-19. Study-level background: Samples of COVID-19 (acute and convalescent) were obtained from the United States, Italy and Spain.

Profiled with immunoSEQ multiplex PCR; TCRdb holds only in-frame clones, not every one. The repertoire holds about 350,000 clones, with 89% as singletons. The receptor comes from a woman in her fifties or sixties with COVID-19, enrolled during active disease. The sample comprised peripheral blood.

This chain's CDR3 is CATSDPGTANYGYTF. CDR3 in DNA: TGTGCCACCAGTGATCCCGGGACAGCTAACTATGGCTACACCTTC. The chain uses TRBV24-1 and TRBJ1-2; 7 positions match TRBD1. CDR3 length: 15 residues. CDR1 and CDR2 from the germline V gene are KGHDR and SFDVKD. With V trimmed by 3 bases and J by 0 bases, 3 bases remained unmatched.